This T cell receptor (beta chain) was profiled in a study of CD8 T cells in ankylosing spondylitis. The V gene lost 4 bases and the J gene lost 1 base, with 11 bases spanning the gap. The CDR3 runs to 14 residues. Germline V gene data show CDR1 as LNHDA and CDR2 as SQIVND (reference sequence). This clonotype came up many times. Using its own MiXCR run on the 5' RACE reads, TCRdb lists one record per CDR3 protein. The sample holds about 31,000 distinct CDR3 sequences, 7.2% seen once. V is TRBV19 and J is TRBJ2-7, with no clear D. Specimen: blood, either unsorted or a sorted T cell fraction (not recorded which). The clonotype was recovered from a male donor with ankylosing spondylitis or in good health (not recorded which). Written as DNA, the CDR3 is TGTGCCAGTAGTACCCCCGGCGCATCCTACGAGCAGTACTTC. Protein: CASSTPGASYEQYF.